This T cell receptor beta chain is drawn from a study of T cells after yellow fever vaccination. General study points: Clonotype sharing between CD4 and CD8 compartments was small. Most clones from primary vaccination were detected again post-booster (about 95% CD4, about 88% CD8).

This clonotype was counted ten times or more. Its specificity is unknown. A universal primer site and UMIs were added as TCR cDNA was made by 5'RACE template switching. Each CDR3 protein is one row after TCRdb ran MiXCR on the 5' RACE reads. The sample carries about 320,000 distinct CDR3 sequences, approximately 4.5% recorded once. The receptor was isolated from a man between 18 and 29 years old who received the YFV17D yellow fever vaccine. The sample was PBMCs, taken 15 days after the yellow fever booster vaccination.

The CDR3 here is CASDSKGFRSGANVLTF. The CDR3, as DNA: TGTGCCAGCGATAGTAAGGGTTTCCGCTCTGGGGCCAACGTCCTGACTTTC. The chain joins TRBV28 to TRBJ2-6; D unclear. V was cut by 8 bases and J by 0 bases, with 17 bases left in between. CDR3 length: 17 amino acids. Germline values: CDR1 MDHEN, CDR2 SYDVKM.